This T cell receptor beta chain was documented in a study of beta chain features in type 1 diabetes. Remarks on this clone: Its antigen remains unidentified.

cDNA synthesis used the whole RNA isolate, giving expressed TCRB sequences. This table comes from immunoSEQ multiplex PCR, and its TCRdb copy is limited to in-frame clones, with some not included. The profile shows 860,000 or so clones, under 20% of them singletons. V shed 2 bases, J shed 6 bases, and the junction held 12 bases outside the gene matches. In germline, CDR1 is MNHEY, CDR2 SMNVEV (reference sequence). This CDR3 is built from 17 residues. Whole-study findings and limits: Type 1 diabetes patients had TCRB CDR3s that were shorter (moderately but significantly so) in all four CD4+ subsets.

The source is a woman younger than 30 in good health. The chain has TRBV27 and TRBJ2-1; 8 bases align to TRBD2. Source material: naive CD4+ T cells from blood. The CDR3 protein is CASSLDPPRTSLNEQFF. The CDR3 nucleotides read TGTGCCAGCAGTTTAGACCCCCCTCGGACTAGCCTCAATGAGCAGTTCTTC.